The 28 T cell receptor beta chains reported below all come from one sample, sequenced in a study of low-dose radiotherapy and immunotherapy resistance in tumors. First-strand cDNA used TRAV- and TRBV-specific primers, covering alpha and beta chains. The authors ran 20 PCR cycles to amplify TCRs with a constant-region primer and V-primer adapter. TCRdb fed the reads into MiXCR, producing one record per CDR3 protein. Among about 11,000 distinct CDR3 sequences listed, about 54% were seen once. Receptor source: a human donor with advanced metastatic prostate, ovarian, gallbladder or colorectal cancer (not recorded which). This table probably holds off-target reads from a library built for another chain.

CDR3 loop: CASSIGSAGNQPQHF. DNA of the CDR3: TGTGCCAGTAGTATTGGGTCGGCAGGGAATCAGCCCCAGCATTTT. The rearrangement uses TRBV19 and TRBJ1-5; tentative D call: TRBD1 (5 bases). The CDR3 spans 15 residues. Trimming took 3 bases from V and 4 from J, leaving 13 bases between them. Germline lookup yields CDR1 LNHDA and CDR2 SQIVND (reference sequence).

The genes are TRBV2 and TRBJ2-1; 13 nucleotides align to TRBD2. Losses at the gene ends were 6 bases for V and 3 bases for J; bases not matched to a gene: 5. Per the germline V gene, CDR1 is SNHLY and CDR2 is FYNNEI. The CDR3 contains 16 residues. The CDR3 coding sequence is TGTGCCAGCAGAGGACTAGCGGGGGCAAACTACAATGAGCAGTTCTTC. This gives the protein CASRGLAGANYNEQFF.

This clonotype was observed once. The rearrangement links TRBV7-2 to TRBJ1-2; D is possibly TRBD1 (5 bases). V lost 0 bases and J 6 bases, leaving 14 bases between the germline ends. The CDR3 sequence is 15 residues long. Germline CDR1 is SGHTA and CDR2 is FQGNSA. The DNA for the CDR3 is TGTGCCAGCAGCTTAGCAGCAGGGCTCTCGCATGGCTACACCTTC. Translated: CASSLAAGLSHGYTF.

This sequence joins TRBV14 and TRBJ2-5, with 14 positions matching TRBD2. Looked up from germline, CDR1 is SGHDN and CDR2 is FVKESK. The CDR3 totals 17 residues. Trimming at V came to 4 bases and at J to 0 bases, leaving 4 bases not matched to a gene. This CDR3 is CASSPWTSGRYQETQYF. The DNA for the CDR3 is TGTGCCAGCAGCCCTTGGACTAGCGGGAGGTACCAAGAGACCCAGTACTTC.

This chain links TRBV18 with TRBJ2-7; D assignment may be TRBD1 or TRBD2 (6 bases each). The V gene lost 5 bases and the J gene lost 6 bases, with 14 bases spanning the gap. This CDR3 is 13 amino acids long. Germline V gene data show CDR1 as KGHSH and CDR2 as LQKENI. CDR3 residues: CASSIKGGSEQYF. The CDR3 region has the DNA TGTGCCAGCTCAATCAAGGGGGGCTCCGAGCAGTACTTC.

This clonotype has only a few counts. The V and J genes are TRBV2 and TRBJ1-2, with TRBD1 matching over 9 bases. The CDR3 consists of 13 residues. CDR1 and CDR2 from the germline V gene are SNHLY and FYNNEI. The junction had 4 bases not matched to a gene; V was cut back by 7 bases and J by 4 bases. CDR3 DNA: TGTGCCAGCACGGACAGGGGACCCTATGGCTACACCTTC. Encoded protein: CASTDRGPYGYTF.

The chain has TRBV5-6 and TRBJ1-2; possibly TRBD1 for D (5 bases). This CDR3 contains 15 residues. Trimming took 0 bases from V and 5 from J, leaving 14 bases between them. CDR1 is SGHDT and CDR2 is YYEEEE in the germline V gene. The CDR3 region is CASSLEVRVGYGYTF. CDR3 in DNA: TGTGCCAGCAGCTTGGAGGTCAGGGTAGGGTATGGCTACACCTTC.

Concerning this clonotype itself: Germline is not matched at one junction end, which may reflect a read error. This chain connects TRBV13 to TRBJ2-3; possible D gene TRBD1, 5 bases. The CDR3 has 14 amino acids. CDR1 PRHDT and CDR2 FYEKMQ come from the germline V gene (reference sequence). CDR3 amino acids: CASRLAQGGDTQYF. The DNA for the CDR3 is TGTGCCAGCAGATTAGCCCAGGGTGGAGATACGCAGTATTTT.

This clonotype appeared once. The chain couples TRBV10-3 to TRBJ2-1; D ambiguous. V dropped 2 bases and J dropped 6 bases, with 8 bases sitting between them. CDR1 ENHRY and CDR2 SYGVKD come from the germline V gene. The CDR3 length is 13 residues. Written as DNA, the CDR3 is TGTGCCATCAGTGAGGGAACCACCAATGAGCAGTTCTTC. It codes for CAISEGTTNEQFF.

The chain uses TRBV5-1 and TRBJ1-1; D gene unclear. CDR3 length equals 11 residues. Germline V gives CDR1 SGHRS, CDR2 YFSETQ. The ends were cut back, 5 bases at V and 8 bases at J, with 10 bases in the middle. For the CDR3, the DNA is TGCGCCAGCAGTCCTGGGCTGGAAGCTTTCTTT. This encodes CASSPGLEAFF.

The J gene is TRBJ2-3, the V gene TRBV2; no reliable D call. CDR3 length: 12 residues. The germline V and J ends were trimmed by 4 bases and 1 base, with 3 bases remaining between them. Germline V CDR1 and CDR2: SNHLY, FYNNEI. In nucleotides, the CDR3 is TGTGCCAGCAGTGGTGGCACAGATACGCAGTATTTT. Protein sequence: CASSGGTDTQYF.

This chain uses TRBV5-1 with TRBJ1-1; D unresolved. This CDR3 is 16 amino acids long. V lost 1 base to trimming and J lost 2 bases, with 15 bases between them. The germline V gene has CDR1 SGHRS and CDR2 YFSETQ. In DNA, the CDR3 is TGCGCCAGCAGCTTGTTTTTCGGGCCCCCCAACACTGAAGCTTTCTTT. Its translation: CASSLFFGPPNTEAFF.

This rearrangement joins TRBV29-1 to TRBJ2-5; D perhaps matches TRBD1 (5 bases). CDR1 is SQVTM and CDR2 is ANQGSEA in the germline V gene. CDR3 length: 12 amino acids. Between the trimmed V and J ends, which lost 6 bases and 0 bases, there was a span of 8 bases. The CDR3, as DNA: TGCAGCGTCGTAGGGGACCAAGAGACCCAGTACTTC. As protein: CSVVGDQETQYF. The full variable domain, its missing parts supplied by reference TRBV29-1 and TRBJ2-5, is SAVISQKPSRDICQRGTSLTIQCQVDSQVTMMFWYRQQPGQSLTLIATANQGSEATYESGFVIDKFPISRPNLTFSTLTVSNMSPEDSSIYLCSVVGDQETQYFGPGTRLLVL.

This chain links TRBV5-6 with TRBJ2-5, with TRBD1 matching 11 bases. V lost 4 bases to trimming and J lost 6 bases; unmatched junction nucleotides: 8. Germline V lookup: CDR1 SGHDT, CDR2 YYEEEE. The CDR3 sequence is 15 residues long. The CDR3 sequence: CASSPPGTGGKTQYF. In DNA, the CDR3 is TGTGCCAGCAGCCCACCCGGGACAGGGGGAAAGACCCAGTACTTC.

The J gene is TRBJ1-1, the V gene TRBV19; D ambiguous. V gave up 7 bases and J gave up 1 base, with 7 bases separating them. The CDR3 spans 12 residues. Germline V gene lookup returns CDR1 LNHDA and CDR2 SQIVND (reference sequence). CDR3 coding DNA: TGTGCCAGTACCGACGAGAACACTGAAGCTTTCTTT. Translation gives CASTDENTEAFF.

This clonotype was counted between two and nine times. The chain employs TRBV5-6 and TRBJ2-1; the D gene could be TRBD1 or TRBD2 (5 bases each). Germline CDR1 is SGHDT and CDR2 is YYEEEE. Trimming took off 4 bases at V and 13 bases at J, with 21 bases between the two ends. This CDR3 has 14 amino acids. CDR3 sequence reads: CASSPRGTAGSQFF. For the CDR3, the DNA is TGTGCCAGCAGCCCCCGAGGGACGGCCGGGTCACAGTTCTTC.

This clonotype showed up just a few times. The gene calls are TRBV4-2 and TRBJ2-7, with 7 positions matching TRBD1. J was trimmed by 0 bases and V by 0 bases; bases with no gene match: 11. The V gene's germline CDR1 is LGHNA and CDR2 YNFKEQ. This CDR3 region has 18 residues. The DNA of the CDR3 is TGTGCCAGCAGCCAAGATACGGCAGGGGGTGACTTCTCCTACGAGCAGTACTTC. It yields the protein CASSQDTAGGDFSYEQYF.

The chain couples TRBV3-1 to TRBJ1-4; possibly TRBD1 for D (5 bases). The CDR3 totals 13 residues. Trimming shortened V by 1 base and J by 14 bases, and 14 bases separated the two germline ends. Germline V gives CDR1 LGHDT, CDR2 YNNKEL (reference sequence). CDR3 sequence (DNA): TGTGCCAGCAGCCAAGGACAGTTCGACCATCTGTTTTTT. Translating it yields CASSQGQFDHLFF.

The chain uses TRBV28 and TRBJ2-4, with 7 bases lining up with TRBD1. The V gene's germline CDR1 is MDHEN and CDR2 SYDVKM. The CDR3 consists of 15 residues. V shed 4 bases and J 9 bases; nucleotides not matched to a gene: 12. The CDR3 DNA follows: TGTGCCAGCAGTTCCCGGGGCAGGGGGATGGCCATTCAGTACTTC. Its translation is CASSSRGRGMAIQYF.

The chain recombines TRBV2 with TRBJ2-7, with no clear D. V was cut by 7 bases and J by 5 bases, with 18 bases left in between. Germline-derived CDR1 and CDR2 are SNHLY and FYNNEI. This CDR3 is built from 14 residues. The CDR3 region has the DNA TGTGCCAGCACCCCGACCGTAGTATCCCACGAGCAGTACTTC. The encoded protein is CASTPTVVSHEQYF.

This chain uses TRBV10-3 with TRBJ2-3, with D perhaps assigned TRBD1 or TRBD2 (5 bases each). This CDR3 comprises 16 residues. The germline V gene encodes CDR1 ENHRY and CDR2 SYGVKD. Deletions cut 2 bases from V and 5 bases from J, with 17 bases between. This CDR3 is CAISEPGNFGGDTQYF. The CDR3, as DNA: TGTGCCATCAGTGAGCCTGGGAACTTTGGGGGAGATACGCAGTATTTT.

A few counts support this clonotype. J is TRBJ1-2 and V is TRBV15, with 8 bases that match TRBD1. V lost 3 bases and J lost 7; bases outside the gene matches: 4. The CDR3 totals 13 residues. Germline V gene data show CDR1 as LNHNV and CDR2 as YYDKDF (reference sequence). For the CDR3, the DNA is TGTGCCACCAGCAGTCGGACAGGGACTGGCTACACCTTC. It codes for CATSSRTGTGYTF.

This chain links TRBV6-1 with TRBJ1-1; no clear D gene. V was clipped by 6 bases and J by 0 bases, with 8 bases between them. Germline lookup yields CDR1 MNHNS and CDR2 SASEGT. This CDR3 is 13 amino acids long. The CDR3 spells CASSIRLNTEAFF. DNA of the CDR3: TGTGCCAGCAGCATCCGCTTGAACACTGAAGCTTTCTTT.

A word on this clonotype: Germline and junction disagree at one end, which may indicate a read error. V gene TRBV7-7 combines with J gene TRBJ1-1, with D uncertain. This CDR3 spans 13 amino acids. CDR1 SSHAT and CDR2 FNYEAQ come from the germline V gene (reference sequence). The chain's CDR3 is CASSYRGNTEAFF. The CDR3 DNA reads as TGTGCTAGCAGCTACCGTGGGAACACTGAAGCTTTCTTT. The full variable domain, in which reference TRBV7-7 and TRBJ1-1 provide the parts outside the CDR3, is GAGVSQSPRYKVTKRGQDVTLRCDPISSHATLYWYQQALGQGPEFLTYFNYEAQPDKSGLPSDRFSAERPEGSISTLTIQRTEQRDSAMYRCASSYRGNTEAFFGQGTRLTVV.

The rearrangement links TRBV6-5 to TRBJ2-2; 9 bases match TRBD1. Germline V gene sequence: CDR1 MNHEY, CDR2 SVGAGI. With V trimmed by 4 bases and J by 4 bases, 16 bases remained unmatched. CDR3 length: 19 amino acids. The CDR3 loop is CASSSTAGQGLKVTGELFF. The CDR3 nucleotides read TGTGCCAGCAGTTCTACCGCGGGACAGGGCCTCAAGGTCACCGGGGAGCTGTTTTTT.

The rearrangement uses TRBV5-5 and TRBJ1-2, with 7 bases lining up with TRBD1. Germline CDR1 reads SGHKS; CDR2 reads YYEKEE (reference sequence). V shed 1 base, J shed 3 bases, and the junction held 6 bases outside the gene matches. The CDR3 runs 15 residues. This CDR3 reads CASSLTPGQHYGYTF. CDR3 nucleotides: TGTGCCAGCAGCTTGACACCGGGACAGCACTATGGCTACACCTTC.

The CDR3 DNA reads TGCAGCGTTGTTGTGTCTGGGGCCAACGTCCTGACTTTC. Its protein product is CSVVVSGANVLTF. The J gene is TRBJ2-6, the V gene TRBV29-1; the D is unclear. Germline CDR1 and CDR2: SQVTM and ANQGSEA. This CDR3 contains 13 residues. V lost 4 bases to trimming and J lost 1 base, with 5 bases between them.

This clonotype was counted a single time. The chain joins TRBV11-1 to TRBJ2-5; D not certain. V shed 3 bases and J shed 6 bases, with 5 bases lying between them. Germline CDR1 is SGHAT and CDR2 is FQDESV (reference sequence). This CDR3 contains 11 residues. CDR3 sequence (DNA): TGTGCCAGCAGCTTTTCGAAGACCCAGTACTTC. Translated: CASSFSKTQYF.